Each of the 20 T cell receptor beta chains below was sequenced from the same sample in a study of T-cell memory formation after mild COVID-19. TCRdb recomputed calls from the 5' RACE reads with MiXCR, one row per CDR3 protein. The table records 300,000 to 350,000 distinct CDR3 sequences, roughly an eighth of them present only once. Sequencing used PBMCs or a T cell subset sorted from them (not recorded which). The receptors here all came from a man in his late teens or twenties who had mild COVID-19 (a few samples of this study predate the infection). Cell type and time point are not known.

The chain uses TRBV4-3 and TRBJ1-2; D is undetermined. The V gene lost 0 bases and the J gene lost 4 bases, with 15 bases spanning the gap. CDR1 and CDR2 (germline): LGHNA, YSLEER. CDR3 length: 16 amino acids. CDR3 sequence: CASSQDVNKEGYGYTF. The CDR3 DNA reads TGCGCCAGCAGCCAAGATGTCAACAAGGAGGGCTATGGCTACACCTTC.

The genes are TRBV4-3 and TRBJ1-4; tentatively, D is TRBD1 (5 bases). The germline V gene has CDR1 LGHNA and CDR2 YSLEER. The CDR3 is 13 residues long. Trimming left V 5 bases short and J 7 bases short, with 11 bases between. The CDR3 sequence: CASSRFRGEKLFF. The CDR3 DNA follows: TGCGCCAGCAGCAGGTTTAGGGGTGAAAAACTGTTTTTT.

The V gene is TRBV29-1, the J gene TRBJ2-2; D may match TRBD1 or TRBD2 (6 bases each). Trimming removed 6 bases at V and 4 bases at J, with 21 bases between. Germline CDR1 is SQVTM and CDR2 is ANQGSEA. The CDR3 consists of 16 residues. The CDR3 here is CSVGGPQGGGTGELFF. Here the CDR3 DNA reads TGCAGCGTGGGTGGACCACAGGGAGGAGGCACCGGGGAGCTGTTTTTT.

CDR3 protein: CASSLVIQAANYGYTF. CDR3 nucleotides: TGTGCCAGCAGTTTAGTAATCCAGGCAGCTAACTATGGCTACACCTTC. This chain connects TRBV12-3 or TRBV12-4 to TRBJ1-2; no clear D. The CDR3 has 16 residues. The V end was cut by 1 base, the J end by 0 bases, with 12 bases between.

In its sample, this clonotype was seen a few times. This chain links TRBV20-1 with TRBJ2-7, with 7 bases fitting TRBD1. The CDR3 loop spans 12 amino acids. The germline V gene has CDR1 DFQATT and CDR2 SNEGSKA (reference sequence). V shed 4 bases and J 9 bases; nucleotides not matched to a gene: 9. The CDR3 protein is CSAIWGTVGQYV. The CDR3 DNA follows: TGCAGTGCTATTTGGGGGACAGTAGGGCAGTACGTC.

This clonotype showed up many times. V and J are TRBV5-1 and TRBJ2-1; TRBD2 aligns across 12 bases. With 4 bases clipped from V and 6 bases from J, the junction kept 5 bases outside the gene matches. This CDR3 region has 15 residues. Germline CDR1 is SGHRS and CDR2 is YFSETQ. CDR3 nucleotide sequence: TGCGCCAGCAGCGCCCTAGCGGGGGGGGGCAATGAGCAGTTCTTC. Amino acid sequence: CASSALAGGGNEQFF.

The V and J genes are TRBV7-9 and TRBJ2-7, with D perhaps matching TRBD1 (6 bases). Germline CDR1 is SEHNR and CDR2 is FQNEAQ (reference sequence). The CDR3 loop spans 16 amino acids. Trimming shortened V by 2 bases and J by 2 bases, and 16 bases separated the two germline ends. The CDR3 protein is CASSLSSGALTYEQYF. CDR3 bases: TGTGCCAGCAGCTTAAGTTCAGGGGCCCTTACCTACGAGCAGTACTTC. The full variable domain, rest sourced from reference TRBV7-9 and TRBJ2-7, is DTGVSQNPRHKITKRGQNVTFRCDPISEHNRLYWYRQTLGQGPEFLTYFQNEAQLEKSRLLSDRFSAERPKGSFSTLEIQRTEQGDSAMYLCASSLSSGALTYEQYFGPGTRLTVT.

The chain couples TRBV5-6 to TRBJ2-6, with D perhaps given as TRBD1 or TRBD2 (5 bases each). Trimming cost V 0 bases and J 4 bases, with 8 bases left between them. The CDR3 spans 15 residues. The V gene's germline CDR1 is SGHDT and CDR2 YYEEEE. The DNA of the CDR3 is TGTGCCAGCAGCTTGGCAGGGACCGGGGCCAACGTCCTGACTTTC. This codes for CASSLAGTGANVLTF. Complete variable domain (other parts from reference TRBV5-6 and TRBJ2-6): DAGVTQSPTHLIKTRGQQVTLRCSPKSGHDTVSWYQQALGQGPQFIFQYYEEEERQRGNFPDRFSGHQFPNYSSELNVNALLLGDSALYLCASSLAGTGANVLTFGAGSRLTVL.

This sequence joins TRBV6-2 or TRBV6-3 and TRBJ2-1, with a weak D call TRBD1 (6 bases). This CDR3 is 14 amino acids long. CDR1 is MNHEY and CDR2 is SVGEGT in the germline V gene. V lost 0 bases and J lost 8, with 11 bases in between. The CDR3: CASSYSIRGDEQFF. In DNA form, the CDR3 reads TGTGCCAGCAGTTACTCGATCAGGGGAGATGAGCAGTTCTTC.

This clonotype has just a few counts. As DNA, the CDR3 is TGTGCCACCAGTGATACTAGGACAGGGGGGGAGACCCAGTACTTC. This gives the protein CATSDTRTGGETQYF. The gene calls are TRBV24-1 and TRBJ2-5, with TRBD1 matching over 10 bases. The CDR3 has 15 residues. The V gene's germline CDR1 is KGHDR and CDR2 SFDVKD. V dropped 3 bases and J dropped 5; count of bases not matched to a gene: 5.

The chain links TRBV7-2 to TRBJ2-7; tentatively, D is TRBD2 (5 bases). The germline CDR1 and CDR2 sequences are SGHTA and FQGNSA. V was shortened by 2 bases and J by 3 bases, with 14 bases between the two germline ends. The CDR3 extends over 15 amino acids. The CDR3 loop is CASSLTGINNYEQYF. For the CDR3, the DNA is TGTGCCAGCAGCTTAACGGGGATTAACAACTACGAGCAGTACTTC.

CDR3 protein: CSFTSWSTDTQYF. CDR3 sequence (DNA): TGCAGTTTTACTAGCTGGAGCACAGATACGCAGTATTTT. The rearrangement links TRBV20-1 to TRBJ2-3; D is perhaps TRBD2 (6 bases). In germline, CDR1 is DFQATT, CDR2 SNEGSKA (reference sequence). The germline V and J ends were trimmed by 8 bases and 0 bases, with 12 bases remaining between them. The CDR3 is 13 residues long.

In its sample, this clonotype was seen many times. J is TRBJ2-5 and V is TRBV28; TRBD1 might be the D (5 bases). CDR1 MDHEN and CDR2 SYDVKM come from the germline V gene. V lost 8 bases to trimming and J lost 0 bases, with 10 bases between them. The CDR3 runs 13 residues. The DNA for the CDR3 is TGTGCCAGCGGGGCAGATTACCAAGAGACCCAGTACTTC. Its protein is CASGADYQETQYF. Together with reference TRBV28 and TRBJ2-5, the CDR3 gives the full variable domain: DVKVTQSSRYLVKRTGEKVFLECVQDMDHENMFWYRQDPGLGLRLIYFSYDVKMKEKGDIPEGYSVSREKKERFSLILESASTNQTSMYLCASGADYQETQYFGPGTRLLVL.

This clonotype showed up just a few times. V usage is TRBV5-6 and J usage is TRBJ1-4, with no clear D. CDR1 is SGHDT and CDR2 is YYEEEE in the germline V gene. V gave up 2 bases and J gave up 0 bases, with 8 bases separating them. The CDR3 has 15 amino acids. CDR3 in amino acids: CASSLPGTTNEKLFF. Written as DNA, the CDR3 is TGTGCCAGCAGCTTACCGGGTACAACTAATGAAAAACTGTTTTTT. Using reference TRBV5-6 and TRBJ1-4 for the parts outside the CDR3, the full variable domain is DAGVTQSPTHLIKTRGQQVTLRCSPKSGHDTVSWYQQALGQGPQFIFQYYEEEERQRGNFPDRFSGHQFPNYSSELNVNALLLGDSALYLCASSLPGTTNEKLFFGSGTQLSVL.

The chain uses TRBV2 and TRBJ1-5; D uncertain. Germline CDR1 reads SNHLY; CDR2 reads FYNNEI. V was shortened by 7 bases and J by 0 bases, with 4 bases between the two germline ends. The CDR3 extends over 12 amino acids. The CDR3 here is CASKYSNQPQHF. In DNA, the CDR3 is TGTGCCAGCAAATATAGCAATCAGCCCCAGCATTTT.

This clonotype turned up a few times. The rearrangement joins TRBV2 to TRBJ2-2, with D possibly being TRBD1 (5 bases). The CDR3 sequence is 14 residues long. From germline, CDR1 is SNHLY and CDR2 FYNNEI. The V and J ends lost 7 bases and 4 bases respectively, with 13 bases between them. CDR3 sequence: CASTRESTTGELFF. CDR3 DNA: TGTGCCAGCACCAGGGAAAGTACCACCGGGGAGCTGTTTTTT.

The table lists this clonotype with a few counts. J is TRBJ2-7 and V is TRBV7-2; the D is unclear. The CDR3 consists of 13 residues. Germline values: CDR1 SGHTA, CDR2 FQGNSA. V was clipped by 4 bases and J by 2 bases, with 9 bases between them. The CDR3 sequence: CASSWSGAYEQYF. The CDR3 DNA reads as TGTGCCAGCAGCTGGAGTGGGGCCTACGAGCAGTACTTC.

With respect to this clonotype: A much larger clone differs by one base, so this may be a read error. The chain combines TRBV7-9 with TRBJ2-4; TRBD1 agrees at 8 bases. The CDR3 extends over 14 amino acids. The V segment lost 1 base and the J segment 8 bases; nucleotides outside the gene matches: 4. Germline CDR1 reads SEHNR; CDR2 reads FQNEAQ (reference sequence). Written as DNA, the CDR3 is TGTGCCAGCAGCTTAGGGAAACAGGGGGACATTCAGTACTTC. Its protein is CASSLGKQGDIQYF.

This chain uses TRBV6-2 or TRBV6-3 with TRBJ2-7; 11 nucleotides align to TRBD2. Germline-derived CDR1 and CDR2 are MNHEY and SVGEGT. CDR3 size: 13 residues. V gave up 2 bases and J gave up 12 bases; unmatched junction bases: 6. DNA of the CDR3: TGTGCCAGCAGTTACCTAGCGGGGGGTCCTCCGTACGTC. As protein: CASSYLAGGPPYV.

A few counts support this clonotype. The chain uses TRBV27 and TRBJ2-7; D unclear. The CDR3 has 16 amino acids. In germline, CDR1 is MNHEY, CDR2 SMNVEV (reference sequence). In DNA form, the CDR3 reads TGTGCCAGCGACGGCTGTTACAAGACGGTACCCTACGAGCAGTGCGTC. It translates to CASDGCYKTVPYEQCV.